Each of the 21 T cell receptor beta chains below was sequenced from the same sample in a study of circulating CD8 cells and anti-PD-1 response in melanoma. TCR libraries were prepared from 15 ng of total RNA with the QIAseq Immune Repertoire TCR panel. Using its own MiXCR run on the reads, TCRdb lists one record per CDR3 protein. The table has around 470 distinct CDR3 sequences, 6.2% seen once; the top ten hold about 20%. Sorting of live CD3+CD8+TCRalphabeta+ cells by PD-1 and/or TIGIT gave four subsets. The specimen was CD8+ T cells from PBMCs, collected at baseline or after one month of anti-PD-1 therapy (not recorded which). The receptors stem from a human donor with melanoma.

This clonotype is labeled as large. The V and J genes are TRBV6-6 and TRBJ2-3; 8 positions match TRBD1. The CDR3 totals 14 residues. V lost 2 bases to trimming and J lost 6 bases; unmatched junction nucleotides: 4. Germline V gene lookup returns CDR1 MNHNY and CDR2 SVGAGI (reference sequence). The CDR3 is CASSYVQGADTQYF. The CDR3 region has the DNA TGTGCCAGCAGTTACGTGCAGGGGGCGGATACGCAGTATTTT.

V and J are TRBV27 and TRBJ2-7; D is unresolved. Germline CDR1 MNHEY, CDR2 SMNVEV (reference sequence). The CDR3 runs to 16 residues. Between the trimmed V and J ends, which lost 5 bases and 0 bases, there was a span of 17 bases. DNA for the CDR3: TGTGCCAGCAGTCCGCAGGTGCGGCAAGGCTCCTACGAGCAGTACTTC. It encodes CASSPQVRQGSYEQYF.

The chain has TRBV7-2 and TRBJ2-1; 7 bases are shared with TRBD1. Germline V lookup: CDR1 SGHTA, CDR2 FQGNSA. This CDR3 comprises 16 residues. V trimming: 9 bases; J trimming: 3 bases; junction bases outside the gene matches: 14. DNA for the CDR3: TGTGCCAGTAGCGCCCGGGACAGAAGTTTCTACAATGAGCAGTTCTTC. Translating gives CASSARDRSFYNEQFF.

This clonotype is labeled large. The chain carries TRBV20-1 and TRBJ2-7, with 7 bases identical to TRBD1. The CDR3 is 15 amino acids. Germline V gives CDR1 DFQATT, CDR2 SNEGSKA (reference sequence). The V gene end was trimmed by 3 bases and the J gene end by 2 bases; junction bases not matched to a gene: 10. This chain's CDR3 is CSASSTDRPTYEQYF. The CDR3 nucleotides are TGCAGTGCTAGCTCGACGGACAGGCCTACCTACGAGCAGTACTTC.

This clonotype is classed as large. The V gene is TRBV20-1, the J gene TRBJ1-5, with D possibly being TRBD1 (5 bases). This CDR3 comprises 17 residues. V lost 4 bases, J lost 2 bases, and 21 bases lay in between. Germline lookup yields CDR1 DFQATT and CDR2 SNEGSKA (reference sequence). The CDR3: CSATGQGIPRGNQPQHF. CDR3 nucleotides: TGCAGTGCTACCGGACAAGGGATCCCCCGAGGCAATCAGCCCCAGCATTTT.

This clonotype is termed large. This chain connects TRBV24-1 to TRBJ2-3, with TRBD1 identical over 7 bases. V dropped 4 bases and J dropped 0; count of bases not matched to a gene: 12. This CDR3 region has 18 residues. CDR1 is KGHDR and CDR2 is SFDVKD in the germline V gene. In DNA form, the CDR3 reads TGTGCCACCAGTGACAGGGACAGTCCAAACCTTAGCACAGATACGCAGTATTTT. This translates into CATSDRDSPNLSTDTQYF.

Within the sample, this clonotype is large (0.1 to 1%). The genes are TRBV4-3 and TRBJ2-3; 10 bases align to TRBD1. The junction had 2 bases not matched to a gene; V was cut back by 4 bases and J by 1 base. CDR3 length: 15 residues. Looked up from germline, CDR1 is LGHNA and CDR2 is YSLEER. The CDR3 coding sequence is TGCGCCAGCAGCCCTGACAGGGGGCGCACAGATACGCAGTATTTT. It translates to CASSPDRGRTDTQYF.

In this sample, this clonotype is medium-sized (0.01 to 0.1%). The chain couples TRBV19 to TRBJ1-5; D is ambiguous. The CDR3 consists of 13 residues. Trimming removed 4 bases from V and 4 bases from J, with 8 bases in between. Germline-derived CDR1 and CDR2 are LNHDA and SQIVND (reference sequence). The DNA for the CDR3 is TGTGCCAGTAGTACCCTGAATAATCAGCCCCAGCATTTT. Translation: CASSTLNNQPQHF. Together with reference TRBV19 and TRBJ1-5, the CDR3 gives the full variable domain: DGGITQSPKYLFRKEGQNVTLSCEQNLNHDAMYWYRQDPGQGLRLIYYSQIVNDFQKGDIAEGYSVSREKKESFPLTVTSAQKNPTAFYLCASSTLNNQPQHFGDGTRLSIL.

This clonotype is classed as large (0.1 to 1%). V gene TRBV4-3 combines with J gene TRBJ2-1, with TRBD1 matching over 7 bases. The germline CDR1 and CDR2 sequences are LGHNA and YSLEER. J lost 8 bases, V lost 1 base, and 8 bases had no gene match. The CDR3 sequence is 15 residues long. This CDR3 reads CASSQGFDRDHEQFF. Written as DNA, the CDR3 is TGCGCCAGCAGCCAAGGATTCGACAGGGACCATGAGCAGTTCTTC.

This clonotype is termed large. The rearrangement joins TRBV7-2 to TRBJ2-4, with TRBD2 matching over 10 bases. The CDR3 is 21 residues long. The ends lost 1 base at V and 2 bases at J; junction bases unmatched: 17. CDR1 SGHTA and CDR2 FQGNSA come from the germline V gene. The CDR3 reads CASSLEGVSGGYFGTKNIQYF. CDR3 in DNA: TGTGCCAGCAGCTTAGAAGGCGTTAGCGGGGGGTATTTCGGAACCAAAAACATTCAGTACTTC.

This clonotype is hyperexpanded (1% or more) within its sample. The chain joins TRBV25-1 to TRBJ2-2; D is possibly TRBD1 (6 bases). The CDR3 consists of 12 residues. The V gene's germline CDR1 is MGHDK and CDR2 SYGVNS. V was cut by 8 bases and J by 7 bases, with 11 bases left in between. The DNA for the CDR3 is TGTGCCAGCGAACAGGGTATCGGGGAGCTGTTTTTT. It specifies CASEQGIGELFF.

Relative to its sample, this clonotype is large. The CDR3 bases are TGTGCATCAAATCTGATTCAAGGACAGGGGAGGAGGGCCTACGAGCAGTACTTC. It is translated as CASNLIQGQGRRAYEQYF. The chain employs TRBV2 and TRBJ2-7, with 9 bases fitting TRBD1. The CDR3 spans 18 residues. Germline V gene lookup returns CDR1 SNHLY and CDR2 FYNNEI.

Sample share makes this clonotype medium-sized. This sequence joins TRBV19 and TRBJ1-1; no clear D. CDR1 and CDR2 from the germline V gene are LNHDA and SQIVND (reference sequence). V was trimmed by 5 bases and J by 0 bases, leaving 10 bases between them. The CDR3 is 14 amino acids. CDR3 amino acids: CASSPNTLNTEAFF. CDR3 nucleotides: TGTGCCAGTAGTCCGAACACGCTGAACACTGAAGCTTTCTTT.

The V and J genes are TRBV20-1 and TRBJ2-7, with 10 bases identical to TRBD1. Germline CDR1 DFQATT, CDR2 SNEGSKA (reference sequence). J was trimmed by 5 bases and V by 3 bases; bases with no gene match: 4. CDR3 size: 13 residues. In DNA form, the CDR3 reads TGCAGTGCTAGCCCGACAGGGGGCGACGAGCAGTACTTC. Translating it yields CSASPTGGDEQYF.

This clonotype is large. This sequence joins TRBV7-2 and TRBJ2-3; 14 bases agree with TRBD2. V lost 5 bases and J lost 3; bases outside the gene matches: 10. The CDR3 spans 18 residues. In germline, CDR1 is SGHTA, CDR2 FQGNSA. The CDR3 is CASSPGLAGGPRTDTQYF. The CDR3 coding sequence is TGTGCCAGCAGCCCCGGACTAGCGGGGGGCCCAAGGACAGATACGCAGTATTTT.

By sample share, this clonotype is large. This sequence joins TRBV15 and TRBJ2-5, with 7 positions matching TRBD1. CDR1 LNHNV and CDR2 YYDKDF come from the germline V gene (reference sequence). The CDR3 sequence is 16 residues long. V lost 0 bases to trimming and J lost 2 bases; unmatched junction nucleotides: 6. The CDR3: CATSREGQRGQETQYF. CDR3 coding DNA: TGTGCCACCAGCAGAGAGGGACAGAGGGGTCAAGAGACCCAGTACTTC.

As to this clonotype: An end of the junction does not agree with germline; a read error may underlie this. This sequence joins TRBV4-1 and TRBJ2-7; 8 positions agree with TRBD2. Per the germline V gene, CDR1 is MGHRA and CDR2 is YSYEKL. The CDR3 consists of 15 residues. As DNA, the CDR3 is TGCGCCAGCGGCCACGGGGGAGCGGGAGTCTACAAGCAGTACTTC. This translates into CASGHGGAGVYKQYF.

In this sample, this clonotype is large. One end of the junction is discordant with germline, which a read error may explain. The rearrangement links TRBV28 to TRBJ2-5; 10 bases align to TRBD1. This CDR3 is built from 15 residues. Germline loops: CDR1 MDHEN, CDR2 SYDVKM. The CDR3 nucleotides read TGTGCCAGCACCCTACCGGGACAGGGGCAAGAGGCCCAGTACTTC. Translation: CASTLPGQGQEAQYF.

This clonotype ranks as large. The gene calls are TRBV2 and TRBJ1-5, with 7 positions matching TRBD1. CDR3 length: 15 residues. The trim removed 5 bases at V and 0 bases at J, leaving 4 bases unmatched. The germline gives CDR1 SNHLY, CDR2 FYNNEI. This CDR3 is CASSPNRGSNQPQHF. For the CDR3, the DNA is TGTGCCAGCAGTCCAAACAGGGGTAGCAATCAGCCCCAGCATTTT.

This sequence joins TRBV9 and TRBJ2-2; the D is unclear. The length of the CDR3 is 13 residues. Trimming pared 1 base from V and 4 bases from J, leaving 5 bases between. Looked up from germline, CDR1 is SGDLS and CDR2 is YYNGEE. As DNA, the CDR3 is TGTGCCAGCAGCGTACGGACCACCGGGGAGCTGTTTTTT. It translates to CASSVRTTGELFF.

Within the sample, this clonotype is large. The chain has TRBV5-4 and TRBJ2-5; 11 bases match TRBD2. Trimming removed 3 bases from V and 0 bases from J; junction bases left unmatched: 4. The CDR3 consists of 16 residues. The germline V gene has CDR1 SGHNT and CDR2 YYREEE (reference sequence). The CDR3 DNA reads TGTGCCAGCAGCTCCCTAGCGGGGGGTGACCAAGAGACCCAGTACTTC. It codes for CASSSLAGGDQETQYF.